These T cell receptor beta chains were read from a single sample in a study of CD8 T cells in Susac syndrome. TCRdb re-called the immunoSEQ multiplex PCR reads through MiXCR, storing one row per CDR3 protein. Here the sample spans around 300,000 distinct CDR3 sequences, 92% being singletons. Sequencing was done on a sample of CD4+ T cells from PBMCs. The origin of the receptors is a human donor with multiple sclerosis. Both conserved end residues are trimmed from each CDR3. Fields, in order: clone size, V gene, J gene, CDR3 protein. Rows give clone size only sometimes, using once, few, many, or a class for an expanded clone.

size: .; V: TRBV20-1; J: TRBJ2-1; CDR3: SATPGTSGYNEQF
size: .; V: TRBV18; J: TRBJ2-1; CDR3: ASQGETGYYEQF
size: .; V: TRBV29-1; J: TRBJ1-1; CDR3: SVETAMNTEAF
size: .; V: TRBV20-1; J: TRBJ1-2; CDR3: SARAKLVYGYT
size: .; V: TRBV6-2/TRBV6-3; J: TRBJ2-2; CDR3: ASSYSTSGRANTGELF
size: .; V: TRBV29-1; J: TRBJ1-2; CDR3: SVGRGDGYGYT
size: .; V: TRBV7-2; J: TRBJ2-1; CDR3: ASSLNVNEQF
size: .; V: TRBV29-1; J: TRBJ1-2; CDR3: SVEEQGAIGYT
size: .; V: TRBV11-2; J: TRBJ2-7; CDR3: ASSLGDNYEQY
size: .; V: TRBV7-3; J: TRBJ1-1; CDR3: ASSFSGDSTEVF
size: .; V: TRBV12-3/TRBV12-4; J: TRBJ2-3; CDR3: ASSSAGTTDTQY
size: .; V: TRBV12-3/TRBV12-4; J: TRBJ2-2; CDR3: ASTGLSSNTGELF
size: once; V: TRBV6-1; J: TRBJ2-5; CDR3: ASSPALAGGHLVETQY
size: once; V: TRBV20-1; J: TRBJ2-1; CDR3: SARETGLDNEQF
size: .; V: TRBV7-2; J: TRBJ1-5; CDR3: ASSLGARGRPLSNQPQH